The rows below give T cell receptor beta chains drawn from one sample of a study of cytomegalovirus exposure and HLA in healthy donors. Sequencing was performed with immunoSEQ multiplex PCR; in TCRdb, only in-frame clones are kept and a portion is missing. The top ten hold around 3.6% of the sample, which has 100,000 or so clones, approximately 90% seen once. The sequenced material came from PBMCs. The receptor source for this set is a woman under 30 in good health and CMV-seropositive. Each CDR3 is given with its conserved first and last residue. The order of the fields is D gene, clone size, V gene, J gene, CDR3 protein, CDR3 DNA. The D gene is left open where the match is weak. Size is omitted from some rows. Given values are once, few, many or a class for expanded clones.

>TRBD1|-|TRBV7-9|TRBJ2-5
CASSLGQGETQYF
TGTGCCAGCAGCCTGGGACAGGGAGAGACCCAGTACTTC
>-|-|TRBV7-2|TRBJ1-5
CASSSNRVGNQPQHF
TGTGCCAGCAGCTCTAACAGGGTCGGCAATCAGCCCCAGCATTTT
>-|-|TRBV5-1|TRBJ2-6
CASSLPILVSGANVLTF
TGCGCCAGCAGCTTGCCTATTCTGGTTTCTGGGGCCAACGTCCTGACTTTC
>-|-|TRBV29-1|TRBJ1-2
CSGLSRVNYGYTF
TGCAGCGGTTTGTCCCGGGTTAACTATGGCTACACCTTC
>-|few|TRBV28|TRBJ2-7
CASSFGAGKEQYF
TGTGCCAGCAGTTTTGGGGCAGGGAAAGAGCAGTACTTC
>TRBD2|-|TRBV5-1|TRBJ2-1
CASSFAPVLAGEGNEQFF
TGCGCCAGCAGCTTCGCCCCGGTACTAGCGGGAGAGGGCAATGAGCAGTTCTTC
>TRBD2|-|TRBV27|TRBJ2-1
CASSLLAGGDHNEQFF
TGTGCCAGCAGTCTCCTAGCGGGAGGGGACCACAATGAGCAGTTCTTC
>TRBD2|-|TRBV28|TRBJ2-2
CASSFEGLAGYVGELFF
TGTGCCAGCAGTTTTGAGGGACTAGCGGGATATGTCGGGGAGCTGTTTTTT
>-|-|TRBV11-3|TRBJ1-2
CASSPRQGSNYGYTF
TGTGCCAGCAGCCCACGCCAGGGCAGTAACTATGGCTACACCTTC
>-|-|TRBV7-9|TRBJ2-5
CASSRSGGTGETQYF
TGTGCCAGCAGCCGATCAGGCGGGACGGGAGAGACCCAGTACTTC
>-|-|TRBV30|TRBJ1-3
CAWSASPTGNTIYF
TGTGCCTGGAGTGCGAGCCCTACTGGAAACACCATATATTTT
>-|-|TRBV5-1|TRBJ2-7
CASSLGAAGGYEQYF
TGCGCCAGCAGCTTGGGGGCAGCCGGGGGATACGAGCAGTACTTC
>-|many|TRBV9|TRBJ1-5
CASSSAGLNQPQHF
TGTGCCAGCAGCTCCGCAGGACTCAATCAGCCCCAGCATTTT
>TRBD1|-|TRBV6-5|TRBJ1-1
CASSYLTGVEAFF
TGTGCCAGCAGTTACTTGACAGGGGTAGAAGCTTTCTTT
>-|few|TRBV10-3|TRBJ1-5
CAISGGGSNQPQHF
TGTGCCATCAGTGGGGGCGGTAGCAATCAGCCCCAGCATTTT